Below, 14 T cell receptor beta chains from the same sample are listed, as sequenced in a study of cytomegalovirus exposure and HLA in healthy donors (dated by TCRdb to 2016 to 2017). Library creation used the immunoSEQ multiplex PCR assay. For the multiplex PCR, a mixture combining 60 forward primers for TCR Vbeta segments and 13 reverse primers for TCR Jbeta segments was used. TCRdb provides this immuneACCESS table in a form limited to in-frame rearrangements. Some clones are lacking; in checked studies, under half of them reflect an unresolved V gene, and why the rest are absent is not known. The sample includes approximately 150,000 clones, with roughly 80% observed a single time. The ten most abundant clones make up 2.3% of the sample. Sequencing used PBMCs. These receptors all come from a male donor in good health and CMV-seronegative.

This clone was seen a single time. V and J are TRBV29-1 and TRBJ2-1, with 9 bases lining up with TRBD2. V shed 4 bases and J 2 bases; nucleotides not matched to a gene: 3. The V gene's germline CDR1 is SQVTM and CDR2 ANQGSEA. The CDR3 is 14 amino acids. In DNA form, the CDR3 reads TGCAGCGTTGCGCGGGGGGGCACCTACAATGAGCAGTTCTTC. As protein: CSVARGGTYNEQFF.

V is TRBV18 and J is TRBJ1-3, with a weak D call TRBD1 (6 bases). The ends were cut back, 0 bases at V and 0 bases at J, with 9 bases in the middle. Germline CDR1 and CDR2: KGHSH and LQKENI. The CDR3 consists of 16 residues. The DNA of the CDR3 is TGTGCCAGCTCACCACCCGACAGGATCTCTGGAAACACCATATATTTT. It translates to CASSPPDRISGNTIYF.

CDR3: CASSLGPSTSYTF. Here the CDR3 DNA reads TGTGCCAGCAGCTTAGGGCCCTCCACGAGCTACACCTTC. The chain uses TRBV7-2 and TRBJ1-2; D gene uncertain. The germline V and J ends were trimmed by 1 base and 9 bases, with 12 bases remaining between them. The CDR3 spans 13 residues. The germline V gene encodes CDR1 SGHTA and CDR2 FQGNSA.

The chain combines TRBV27 with TRBJ1-2; D ambiguous. Looked up from germline, CDR1 is MNHEY and CDR2 is SMNVEV (reference sequence). The V end was cut by 5 bases, the J end by 0 bases, with 10 bases between. The CDR3 length is 14 residues. The CDR3 region is CASSPRGANYGYTF. Written as DNA, the CDR3 is TGTGCCAGCAGTCCCCGGGGAGCTAACTATGGCTACACCTTC.

The V gene is TRBV9, the J gene TRBJ1-6; D may be TRBD1 (6 bases). The ends were cut back, 3 bases at V and 6 bases at J, with 16 bases in the middle. Looked up from germline, CDR1 is SGDLS and CDR2 is YYNGEE. The CDR3 covers 16 residues. The CDR3 is CASSEAGGGFNSPLHF. CDR3 nucleotide sequence: TGTGCCAGCAGCGAGGCGGGGGGGGGCTTTAATTCACCCCTCCACTTT.

In its sample, this clone was seen once. V usage is TRBV5-6 and J usage is TRBJ2-3, with D tentatively TRBD1 (5 bases). Trimming took 2 bases from V and 4 from J, leaving 8 bases between them. The CDR3 runs to 13 residues. The germline V gene has CDR1 SGHDT and CDR2 YYEEEE. In DNA form, the CDR3 reads TGTGCCAGCAGCTTCGACAGATCAGATACGCAGTATTTT. Translation: CASSFDRSDTQYF.

V is TRBV19 and J is TRBJ1-1; 9 bases are shared with TRBD1. Trimming took 6 bases from V and 5 from J; bases not matched to a gene: 7. Per the germline V gene, CDR1 is LNHDA and CDR2 is SQIVND (reference sequence). The CDR3 has 14 residues. CDR3 region: CASSRDRDLTEAFF. CDR3 DNA: TGTGCCAGTAGCCGGGACAGGGATTTGACTGAAGCTTTCTTT.

The gene calls are TRBV15 and TRBJ1-6; D call uncertain. This CDR3 has 13 residues. V was trimmed by 0 bases and J by 8 bases, leaving 5 bases between them. Germline CDR1 reads LNHNV; CDR2 reads YYDKDF (reference sequence). Written as DNA, the CDR3 is TGTGCCACCAGCAGAGATCTAGATTCACCCCTCCACTTT. Protein product: CATSRDLDSPLHF.

The V and J genes are TRBV19 and TRBJ1-4; maybe TRBD1 (5 bases). Trimming stripped 5 bases from V and 4 bases from J, with 14 bases between. The V gene's germline CDR1 is LNHDA and CDR2 SQIVND (reference sequence). The CDR3 sequence is 15 residues long. CDR3 residues: CASSLQTEYNEKLFF. CDR3 bases: TGTGCCAGTAGTCTCCAGACAGAATATAATGAAAAACTGTTTTTT.

The chain recombines TRBV10-1 with TRBJ2-5, with a weak D call TRBD2 (6 bases). Trimming cost V 0 bases and J 7 bases, with 9 bases left between them. CDR1 WNHNN and CDR2 SYGVQD come from the germline V gene (reference sequence). The CDR3 runs 13 residues. The CDR3: CASSESGGGTQYF. The CDR3 nucleotides are TGCGCCAGCAGTGAGTCGGGAGGAGGGACCCAGTACTTC.

V gene TRBV2 combines with J gene TRBJ2-2, with D perhaps TRBD1 (6 bases). This CDR3 has 14 residues. V was pared by 7 bases and J by 1 base, with 10 bases between. Germline V lookup: CDR1 SNHLY, CDR2 FYNNEI. The CDR3 is CASKPGQNTGELFF. The DNA for the CDR3 is TGTGCCAGCAAGCCGGGACAGAACACCGGGGAGCTGTTTTTT.

The chain combines TRBV6-5 with TRBJ1-6; D is uncertain. The V end was cut by 5 bases, the J end by 10 bases, with 18 bases between. CDR1 and CDR2 from the germline V gene are MNHEY and SVGAGI. The CDR3 sequence is 15 residues long. This chain's CDR3 is CASSISLAPGSPLHF. The CDR3 coding sequence is TGTGCCAGCAGTATTTCTCTCGCACCCGGGTCACCCCTCCACTTT.

The chain joins TRBV6-1 to TRBJ1-3; 9 nucleotides line up with TRBD1. V shed 4 bases and J 7 bases; nucleotides not matched to a gene: 14. This CDR3 region has 17 residues. Germline CDR1 is MNHNS and CDR2 is SASEGT. CDR3 sequence reads: CASSASRDRVGGNTIYF. CDR3 bases: TGTGCCAGCAGTGCATCCCGGGACAGGGTCGGTGGGAACACCATATATTTT.

The chain carries TRBV20-1 and TRBJ1-2; D unclear. The CDR3 length is 11 residues. The V and J ends lost 3 bases and 4 bases respectively, with 6 bases between them. From germline, CDR1 is DFQATT and CDR2 SNEGSKA (reference sequence). CDR3 amino acids: CSASAGYGYTF. In nucleotides, the CDR3 is TGCAGTGCTAGTGCCGGCTATGGCTACACCTTC.